These 29 T cell receptor beta chains came from one sample sequenced in a study of shared clonotypes between healthy human individuals. The table came from immunoSEQ multiplex PCR; TCRdb's copy has only in-frame clones and leaves some out. The table includes 950,000 to 1,100,000 clones, around 76% detected once. The sample comprised memory CD4+ T cells sorted from blood. Indicated subset: CD45RA-negative fraction. The receptors originated from a man aged 18 to 30 in good health.

This clone appeared a few times. The J gene is TRBJ2-5, the V gene TRBV5-1, with TRBD2 matching 9 bases. CDR1 SGHRS and CDR2 YFSETQ come from the germline V gene. This CDR3 comprises 14 residues. J was trimmed by 5 bases and V by 3 bases; bases with no gene match: 5. CDR3 loop: CASSSSGERETQYF. CDR3 DNA sequence: TGCGCCAGCAGCTCTAGCGGGGAGAGGGAGACCCAGTACTTC.

The genes are TRBV5-4 and TRBJ1-2; the D is unclear. Germline V gene data show CDR1 as SGHNT and CDR2 as YYREEE (reference sequence). Between the trimmed V and J ends, which lost 4 bases and 2 bases, there was a span of 15 bases. This CDR3 region has 15 residues. The CDR3, as DNA: TGTGCCAGCAGCGCCAAGGGATTAGGGAACTATGGCTACACCTTC. Protein sequence: CASSAKGLGNYGYTF.

V gene TRBV19 combines with J gene TRBJ1-5; 8 bases match TRBD1. The junction had 7 bases not matched to a gene; V was cut back by 5 bases and J by 4 bases. The CDR3 runs 15 residues. CDR1 and CDR2 from the germline V gene are LNHDA and SQIVND (reference sequence). Written as DNA, the CDR3 is TGTGCCAGTAGTTCTCTCAGGGGGCAAAATCAGCCCCAGCATTTT. This encodes CASSSLRGQNQPQHF. Full variable domain (outside the CDR3, taken from reference TRBV19 and TRBJ1-5): DGGITQSPKYLFRKEGQNVTLSCEQNLNHDAMYWYRQDPGQGLRLIYYSQIVNDFQKGDIAEGYSVSREKKESFPLTVTSAQKNPTAFYLCASSSLRGQNQPQHFGDGTRLSIL.

The CDR3 region is CASSKGQAANEKLFF. The CDR3 DNA reads TGTGCCAGCAGTAAGGGACAGGCTGCTAATGAAAAACTGTTTTTT. This rearrangement joins TRBV6-1 to TRBJ1-4; 8 bases fit TRBD1. Germline CDR1 and CDR2: MNHNS and SASEGT. V was clipped by 5 bases and J by 3 bases; unmatched bases: 5. The CDR3 contains 15 residues.

V usage is TRBV10-3 and J usage is TRBJ2-7, with D maybe TRBD1 (5 bases). There are 14 residues in the CDR3. V gave up 10 bases and J gave up 1 base, with 17 bases separating them. Germline assignment: CDR1 ENHRY and CDR2 SYGVKD. CDR3 residues: CASQSKDSSYEQYF. In DNA, the CDR3 is TGTGCCAGCCAATCCAAAGACAGTTCCTACGAGCAGTACTTC.

The genes are TRBV5-1 and TRBJ1-3; perhaps TRBD1 as D (5 bases). The CDR3 consists of 17 residues. Per germline, CDR1 SGHRS and CDR2 YFSETQ. V was cut by 2 bases and J by 0 bases, with 15 bases left in between. This CDR3 is CASSLSGTPISGNTIYF. The CDR3, as DNA: TGCGCCAGCAGCTTATCCGGGACGCCAATCTCTGGAAACACCATATATTTT.

This chain connects TRBV5-4 to TRBJ2-1; D might be TRBD2 (5 bases). This CDR3 has 13 residues. Germline V gene data show CDR1 as SGHNT and CDR2 as YYREEE (reference sequence). V lost 0 bases, J lost 7 bases, and 8 bases lay in between. In DNA, the CDR3 is TGTGCCAGCAGCTTGGCCAGCGGTAATGAGCAGTTCTTC. It yields the protein CASSLASGNEQFF.

The chain uses TRBV5-1 and TRBJ2-2; TRBD1 matches at 8 bases. The CDR3 contains 15 residues. The trim removed 4 bases at V and 6 bases at J, leaving 8 bases unmatched. Looked up from germline, CDR1 is SGHRS and CDR2 is YFSETQ. DNA for the CDR3: TGCGCCAGCAGCCGTACCACGACAGGGGCCGGGGAGCTGTTTTTT. This gives the protein CASSRTTTGAGELFF.

The rearrangement uses TRBV18 and TRBJ1-4, with 8 bases that match TRBD1. CDR3 size: 12 residues. Germline V gene data show CDR1 as KGHSH and CDR2 as LQKENI. V was clipped by 6 bases and J by 15 bases; unmatched bases: 9. CDR3 coding DNA: TGTGCCAGCTCTCCGGACAGGGATATGGTGTTTTTT. Its protein is CASSPDRDMVFF.

This clone showed up just a few times. One junction end does not reproduce the germline sequence, and a read error may be involved. This sequence joins TRBV2 and TRBJ1-5; D is perhaps TRBD1 (5 bases). The CDR3 loop spans 13 amino acids. Germline assignment: CDR1 SNHLY and CDR2 FYNNEI. CDR3 DNA: TGTGCCAGCAGAGAAGGGACCGGCCAGCCCCAGCATTTT. The encoded protein is CASREGTGQPQHF.

J is TRBJ2-1 and V is TRBV18; TRBD2 agrees at 7 bases. The V and J ends lost 5 bases and 6 bases, in that order; junction bases with no gene match: 4. In germline, CDR1 is KGHSH, CDR2 LQKENI. The CDR3 extends over 13 amino acids. In nucleotides, the CDR3 is TGTGCCAGCTCATCCGGACTAGGCAATGAGCAGTTCTTC. Translating gives CASSSGLGNEQFF. The variable domain in full, completed from reference TRBV18 and TRBJ2-1, reads NAGVMQNPRHLVRRRGQEARLRCSPMKGHSHVYWYRQLPEEGLKFMVYLQKENIIDESGMPKERFSAEFPKEGPSILRIQQVVRGDSAAYFCASSSGLGNEQFFGPGTRLTVL.

V is TRBV11-2 and J is TRBJ2-7; TRBD2 matches at 12 bases. The CDR3 covers 13 residues. J lost 7 bases, V lost 4 bases, and 2 bases had no gene match. Germline CDR1 and CDR2: SGHAT and FQNNGV. The CDR3 sequence is CASSSSGRGEQYF. The CDR3 bases are TGTGCCAGCAGCTCTAGCGGGAGGGGGGAGCAGTACTTC.

The V call is TRBV5-1, the J call TRBJ1-6; TRBD1 agrees at 8 bases. CDR1 SGHRS and CDR2 YFSETQ come from the germline V gene. J lost 8 bases, V lost 0 bases, and 7 bases had no gene match. The CDR3 runs 16 residues. The CDR3 sequence is CASSLDPGGTDSPLHF. The CDR3 bases are TGCGCCAGCAGCTTGGATCCAGGGGGCACGGATTCACCCCTCCACTTT.

This clone was found once. This is likely an artifact of a read error, given a far larger clone one base away. The V call is TRBV10-3, the J call TRBJ2-7; weak D call: TRBD1 (7 bases). The CDR3 sequence is 15 residues long. Per the germline V gene, CDR1 is ENHRY and CDR2 is SYGVKD. The CDR3 loop reads CTISEAGQSSYEQYF. DNA for the CDR3: TGTACCATCAGTGAGGCGGGACAGAGCTCCTACGAGCAGTACTTC.

In DNA, the CDR3 is TGTGCCTGGACTGACAGAGTTCTTGAAAAACTGTTTTTT. Its protein is CAWTDRVLEKLFF. The V call is TRBV30, the J call TRBJ1-4; maybe TRBD1 (5 bases). The CDR3 totals 13 residues. The germline CDR1 and CDR2 sequences are GTSNPN and SVGIG (reference sequence). Trimming pared 4 bases from V and 7 bases from J, leaving 13 bases between.

The chain is built from TRBV5-1 and TRBJ1-1; D might be TRBD1 (5 bases). CDR1 is SGHRS, CDR2 YFSETQ, per germline. V was shortened by 4 bases and J by 2 bases, with 9 bases between the two germline ends. The CDR3 has 13 amino acids. The DNA of the CDR3 is TGCGCCAGCAGCCAAGGGGCTAACACTGAAGCTTTCTTT. Translated, it gives CASSQGANTEAFF.

With respect to this clone: This specimen includes other DNA sequences encoding the same CDR3. V and J are TRBV6-5 and TRBJ2-4, with D perhaps being TRBD1 or TRBD2 (5 bases each). This CDR3 is 13 amino acids long. Germline assignment: CDR1 MNHEY and CDR2 SVGAGI. V dropped 6 bases and J dropped 3 bases, with 9 bases sitting between them. In nucleotides, the CDR3 is TGTGCCAGCAGCCCTGGGGGCAAAAACATTCAGTACTTC. It translates to CASSPGGKNIQYF.

This chain joins TRBV29-1 and TRBJ2-2; D not certain. CDR3 length: 12 residues. The germline V gene has CDR1 SQVTM and CDR2 ANQGSEA. V shed 0 bases and J shed 4 bases, with 3 bases lying between them. This CDR3 is CSVEDTTGELFF. Written as DNA, the CDR3 is TGCAGCGTTGAAGATACCACCGGGGAGCTGTTTTTT.

This chain joins TRBV7-2 and TRBJ2-5; 13 bases fit TRBD2. The CDR3 has 16 residues. J lost 4 bases, V lost 4 bases, and 6 bases had no gene match. Germline CDR1 is SGHTA and CDR2 is FQGNSA. The CDR3 region has the DNA TGTGCCAGCAGCTCGGGACTAGCGGGGAGAGGAGAGACCCAGTACTTC. Its protein is CASSSGLAGRGETQYF.

V gene TRBV6-5 combines with J gene TRBJ2-7, with 11 bases identical to TRBD2. The CDR3 is made up of 15 amino acids. Germline V gene sequence: CDR1 MNHEY, CDR2 SVGAGI. The ends lost 6 bases at V and 2 bases at J; junction bases unmatched: 6. The CDR3 coding sequence is TGTGCCAGCAGACTAAGGACTAGCGGGCCCTACGAGCAGTACTTC. It is translated as CASRLRTSGPYEQYF.

The chain's CDR3 is CASSAQVLTNNEQFF. In nucleotides, the CDR3 is TGTGCCAGCAGTGCCCAGGTCCTAACAAACAATGAGCAGTTCTTC. The V call is TRBV6-1, the J call TRBJ2-1, with D unresolved. V dropped 4 bases and J dropped 5 bases, with 15 bases sitting between them. From germline, CDR1 is MNHNS and CDR2 SASEGT. The CDR3 spans 15 residues.

V usage is TRBV7-2 and J usage is TRBJ1-5; TRBD1 is a possible D gene (5 bases). This CDR3 has 15 residues. CDR1 and CDR2 (germline): SGHTA, FQGNSA. The V end lost 5 bases, the J end lost 1 base, and 12 bases lay between the germline ends. The CDR3 nucleotides are TGTGCCAGCAGCCAAGGGTGGGGGAGCAATCAGCCCCAGCATTTT. The encoded protein is CASSQGWGSNQPQHF.

V usage is TRBV28 and J usage is TRBJ1-5; 7 bases match TRBD1. The CDR3 extends over 14 amino acids. Germline V lookup: CDR1 MDHEN, CDR2 SYDVKM. After removal of 3 bases from V and 11 bases from J, the junction contained 10 bases not matched to a gene. CDR3 sequence: CASSLMTGSGTQHF. CDR3 DNA: TGTGCCAGCAGTTTGATGACAGGGAGCGGCACCCAGCATTTT. Drawing the rest from reference TRBV28 and TRBJ1-5, the complete variable domain is DVKVTQSSRYLVKRTGEKVFLECVQDMDHENMFWYRQDPGLGLRLIYFSYDVKMKEKGDIPEGYSVSREKKERFSLILESASTNQTSMYLCASSLMTGSGTQHFGDGTRLSIL.

The genes are TRBV28 and TRBJ2-5, with 8 bases that match TRBD1. There are 14 residues in the CDR3. With V trimmed by 6 bases and J by 5 bases, 8 bases remained unmatched. From germline, CDR1 is MDHEN and CDR2 SYDVKM. CDR3 protein: CASSPRQGRETQYF. For the CDR3, the DNA is TGTGCCAGCAGCCCCCGACAGGGGCGGGAGACCCAGTACTTC.

This clone was picked up a small number of times. This CDR3 reads CAISMTGSDQPQHF. The CDR3, as DNA: TGTGCCATCAGTATGACAGGGTCTGATCAGCCCCAGCATTTT. The chain couples TRBV10-3 to TRBJ1-5, with 7 bases fitting TRBD1. Germline loops: CDR1 ENHRY, CDR2 SYGVKD. The length of the CDR3 is 14 residues. J gave up 5 bases and V 5 bases, and 6 bases lay outside the gene matches.

The chain combines TRBV27 with TRBJ1-1; no clear D gene. The CDR3 is made up of 12 amino acids. Trimming stripped 4 bases from V and 10 bases from J, with 13 bases between. Germline values: CDR1 MNHEY, CDR2 SMNVEV (reference sequence). The CDR3 region is CASSYQRNGAFF. The CDR3 coding sequence is TGTGCCAGCAGTTACCAGAGAAATGGAGCTTTCTTT.

This sequence joins TRBV19 and TRBJ1-3, with 7 bases identical to TRBD1. Trimming took 9 bases from V and 3 from J; bases not matched to a gene: 8. Germline V gene lookup returns CDR1 LNHDA and CDR2 SQIVND (reference sequence). The CDR3 contains 14 residues. The CDR3 sequence is CASRDRRFGNTIYF. As DNA, the CDR3 is TGTGCCAGCCGGGACAGACGATTTGGAAACACCATATATTTT.

V gene TRBV5-1 combines with J gene TRBJ1-1; D might be TRBD1 (5 bases). The CDR3 covers 11 residues. CDR1 and CDR2 (germline): SGHRS, YFSETQ. V lost 6 bases to trimming and J lost 6 bases, with 9 bases between them. The CDR3 coding sequence is TGCGCCAGCACCGAAGGGGCTGAAGCTTTCTTT. Its protein is CASTEGAEAFF.

This clone was recorded a few times. The genes are TRBV30 and TRBJ2-3, with 9 bases that match TRBD2. Losses at the gene ends were 4 bases for V and 0 bases for J; bases not matched to a gene: 17. The germline CDR1 and CDR2 sequences are GTSNPN and SVGIG (reference sequence). The CDR3 extends over 19 amino acids. The CDR3 sequence: CAWKQRGGRAYRSTDTQYF. For the CDR3, the DNA is TGTGCCTGGAAACAGCGGGGCGGGAGGGCCTATAGGAGCACAGATACGCAGTATTTT.